This TCR beta chain was captured in a study of liver allograft versus peripheral blood T cells. Study summary: Transplanted-liver T cell receptor repertoires were compared with recipients' peripheral blood repertoires. Study observations and caveats: Intragraft T cell receptor repertoires of liver allografts were reportedly distinct from those in peripheral blood.

TCRdb processed the reads anew with MiXCR; each CDR3 protein has one entry. The table lists about 16,000 distinct CDR3 sequences, approximately 20% of them singletons. Trimming took 11 bases from V and 2 from J; bases not matched to a gene: 9. Per germline, CDR1 MNHEY and CDR2 SVGAGI. CDR3 length equals 13 residues. This clonotype appeared many times. The antigen remains unidentified. The source is a human patient who had a liver transplant. The T cells may come from the graft donor. V usage is TRBV6-5 and J usage is TRBJ2-7; TRBD1 matches at 7 bases. The CDR3 DNA is TGTGCCTCCTCCAGGGACAGAGCCTACGAGCAGTACTTC. Translation gives CASSRDRAYEQYF.